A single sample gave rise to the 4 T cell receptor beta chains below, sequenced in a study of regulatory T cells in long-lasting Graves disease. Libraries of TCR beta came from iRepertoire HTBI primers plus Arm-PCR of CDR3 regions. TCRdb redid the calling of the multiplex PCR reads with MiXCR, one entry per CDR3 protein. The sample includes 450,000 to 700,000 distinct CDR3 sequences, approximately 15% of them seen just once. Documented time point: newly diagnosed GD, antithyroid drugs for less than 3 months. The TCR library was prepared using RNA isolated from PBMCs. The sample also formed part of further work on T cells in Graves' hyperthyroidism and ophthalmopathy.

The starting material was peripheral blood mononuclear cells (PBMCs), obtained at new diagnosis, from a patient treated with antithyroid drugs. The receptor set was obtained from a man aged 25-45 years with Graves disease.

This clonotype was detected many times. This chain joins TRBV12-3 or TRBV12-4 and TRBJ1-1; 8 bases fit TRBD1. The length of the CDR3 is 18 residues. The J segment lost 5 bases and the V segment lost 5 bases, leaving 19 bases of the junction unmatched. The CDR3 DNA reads TGTGCCAGCAGTCCCACCCCAGGACAGGGCAGTGGTAAGACTGAAGCTTTCTTT. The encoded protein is CASSPTPGQGSGKTEAFF.

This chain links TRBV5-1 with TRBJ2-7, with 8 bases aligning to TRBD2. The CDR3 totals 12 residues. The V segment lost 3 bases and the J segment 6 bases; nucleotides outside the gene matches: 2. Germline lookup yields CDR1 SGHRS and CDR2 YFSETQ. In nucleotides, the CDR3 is TGCGCCAGCAGCTATGCGGGGGGCGAGCAGTACTTC. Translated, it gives CASSYAGGEQYF.

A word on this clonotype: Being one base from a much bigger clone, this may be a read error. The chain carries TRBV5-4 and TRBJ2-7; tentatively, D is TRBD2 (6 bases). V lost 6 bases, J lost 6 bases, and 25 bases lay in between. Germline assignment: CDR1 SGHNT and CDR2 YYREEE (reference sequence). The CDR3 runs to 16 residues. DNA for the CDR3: TGTGCCAGCACCCCGGTCGAGACTATCGGGAGAGGCGAGCAGTACTTC. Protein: CASTPVETIGRGEQYF.

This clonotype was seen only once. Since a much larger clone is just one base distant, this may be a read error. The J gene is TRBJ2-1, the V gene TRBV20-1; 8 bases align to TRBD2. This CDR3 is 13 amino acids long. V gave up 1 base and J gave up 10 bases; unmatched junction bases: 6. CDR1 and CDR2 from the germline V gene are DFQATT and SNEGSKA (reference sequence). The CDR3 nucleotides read TGCAGTGCTAGAGTGACTAGCGCAGGGGAGCAGTTCTTC. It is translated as CSARVTSAGEQFF.